Below, one T cell receptor (beta chain) is given with its context. Antigen specificity is unknown. This sample is part of a study of T cells in Graves' hyperthyroidism and ophthalmopathy. Study-wide results and limits: Ophthalmopathy was model-predicted a median roughly 6.3 months pre-onset. Separation of ophthalmopathy from stable hyperthyroidism was achieved by a 13 V-J model. Among thyroid clonotypes expanded above 0.001, most also appeared in blood.

V lost 7 bases, J lost 1 base, and 17 bases lay in between. The CDR3 is 16 amino acids. Germline V gene data show CDR1 as LNHDA and CDR2 as SQIVND (reference sequence). Each 10 ml fresh peripheral blood draw supplied the PBMCs. Amplification targeted TCR beta CDR3 regions from RNA transcripts. The primer set for the first-round RT-PCR of the TCR CDR3 was HTBI. Via MiXCR, TCRdb re-called the multiplex PCR reads, giving one row per CDR3 protein. The sample has 640,000 or so distinct CDR3 sequences, 13% to 15% seen once; the top ten hold around 7%. The chain employs TRBV19 and TRBJ1-5; no definite D call. This receptor was obtained from a woman aged 18-29 years with Graves' ophthalmopathy. The sample consisted of blood. In nucleotides, the CDR3 is TGTGCCAGTAAGACCTATGAAAAAGGGAGCAATCAGCCCCAGCATTTT. It specifies CASKTYEKGSNQPQHF.